The next 19 T cell receptor beta chains were all read from a single sample in a study of blood T cells in healthy people across ages. Together with a sample-barcoded 5' primer, a J-beta primer mix was included in a second PCR lasting roughly 6 to 12 cycles. TCRdb reprocessed the 5' RACE reads with MiXCR, giving one entry per CDR3 protein. There are about 600,000 distinct CDR3 sequences in the sample; roughly 48% occur only once, and approximately 23% lies in the top ten. The sequenced sample was blood. The receptor set was obtained from a man aged 80 or over in good health.

This chain uses TRBV29-1 with TRBJ2-7; 7 bases align to TRBD1. This CDR3 contains 13 residues. Germline V gene data show CDR1 as SQVTM and CDR2 as ANQGSEA. V shed 4 bases and J 5 bases; nucleotides not matched to a gene: 8. DNA for the CDR3: TGCAGCGTTGCCGGGACAGTGATCGACGAGCAGTACTTC. Its protein product is CSVAGTVIDEQYF.

This rearrangement joins TRBV4-1 to TRBJ2-4; D possibly corresponds to TRBD2 (6 bases). The V gene lost 4 bases and the J gene lost 0 bases, with 19 bases spanning the gap. This CDR3 comprises 18 residues. The germline V gene encodes CDR1 MGHRA and CDR2 YSYEKL. In nucleotides, the CDR3 is TGCGCCAGCAGCCCATCGGGGGTCTCACAGCTAGCCAAAAACATTCAGTACTTC. This encodes CASSPSGVSQLAKNIQYF.

This clonotype was observed a few times. The V and J genes are TRBV18 and TRBJ2-5; D is uncertain. Looked up from germline, CDR1 is KGHSH and CDR2 is LQKENI. V shed 3 bases and J shed 1 base, with 6 bases lying between them. The CDR3 loop spans 13 amino acids. The CDR3 is CASSPQVQETQYF. Written as DNA, the CDR3 is TGTGCCAGCTCACCCCAAGTCCAAGAGACCCAGTACTTC.

The chain carries TRBV4-1 and TRBJ2-3, with 9 bases matching TRBD2. The CDR3 runs to 17 residues. Germline V lookup: CDR1 MGHRA, CDR2 YSYEKL. J lost 7 bases, V lost 0 bases, and 11 bases had no gene match. The CDR3 DNA reads as TGCGCCAGCAGCCAAGATAAAGGCGGGGGGGGAGTGAATACGCAGTATTTT. This codes for CASSQDKGGGGVNTQYF.

The chain recombines TRBV20-1 with TRBJ2-4; weak D call: TRBD2 (5 bases). Looked up from germline, CDR1 is DFQATT and CDR2 is SNEGSKA (reference sequence). Trimming pared 5 bases from V and 5 bases from J, leaving 16 bases between. The CDR3 is 14 residues long. Written as DNA, the CDR3 is TGCAGTGCTTTGCGACCCGAGGGAGAAAACATTCAGTACTTC. Translation gives CSALRPEGENIQYF.

This sequence joins TRBV3-1 and TRBJ2-4; 11 nucleotides agree with TRBD2. Gene TRBJ2-7 matches the end of the DNA better, so the J call may be wrong. CDR3 length equals 14 residues. Looked up from germline, CDR1 is LGHDT and CDR2 is YNNKEL (reference sequence). The CDR3 region is CASGRLAGTYEQYF. For the CDR3, the DNA is TGTGCCAGCGGCAGACTAGCGGGGACCTACGAGCAGTACTTC.

This clonotype turned up a few times. The chain couples TRBV21-1 to TRBJ2-7. TRBV21-1 is a pseudogene segment. The CDR3 consists of 14 residues. The CDR3 DNA follows: TGTGCCAGCAGCAATGGCGGACGGACCTACGAGCAGTACTTC. It specifies CASSNGGRTYEQYF.

This clonotype was seen a handful of times. The chain employs TRBV10-3 and TRBJ2-5; D may be TRBD1 (5 bases). Trimming stripped 3 bases from V and 1 base from J, with 15 bases between. The germline gives CDR1 ENHRY, CDR2 SYGVKD. The CDR3 length is 16 residues. The CDR3 protein is CAISDSRGTGQETQYF. DNA for the CDR3: TGTGCCATCAGTGATTCGAGAGGCACAGGCCAAGAGACCCAGTACTTC.

The V and J genes are TRBV10-3 and TRBJ2-4; D is undetermined. The J call may be faulty, since TRBJ2-5 better matches the DNA end. Germline V gene sequence: CDR1 ENHRY, CDR2 SYGVKD. This CDR3 is 14 amino acids long. The CDR3 is CAISESASGETQYF. The CDR3 DNA follows: TGTGCCATCAGTGAGTCCGCCTCTGGAGAGACCCAGTACTTC.

For this clonotype: The junction departs from germline at one end; a sequencing error may be responsible. The V and J genes are TRBV6-6 and TRBJ2-7; TRBD2 is a possible D gene (5 bases). The V gene's germline CDR1 is MNHNY and CDR2 SVGAGI (reference sequence). The CDR3 runs to 14 residues. For the CDR3, the DNA is TGTGTCAGCGAGGGCCAACAGACGATGAAGACCCGGTACTTC. Translated, it gives CVSEGQQTMKTRYF.

This chain links TRBV7-8 with TRBJ2-7, with unresolved D. Per the germline V gene, CDR1 is SGHVS and CDR2 is FQNEAQ. Deletions cut 1 base from V and 2 bases from J, with 9 bases between. The CDR3 sequence is 14 residues long. In DNA form, the CDR3 reads TGTGCCAGCAGCTTAGGTGTCTCAACCTACGAGCAGTACTTC. The encoded protein is CASSLGVSTYEQYF.

CDR3 protein: CSARGTGVDSDYEQYF. The CDR3, as DNA: TGCAGTGCTAGAGGAACAGGGGTTGATTCTGACTACGAGCAGTACTTC. V gene TRBV20-1 combines with J gene TRBJ2-7; 7 positions agree with TRBD1. CDR1 DFQATT and CDR2 SNEGSKA come from the germline V gene (reference sequence). The J segment lost 3 bases and the V segment lost 1 base, leaving 12 bases of the junction unmatched. The CDR3 runs to 16 residues.

The rearrangement uses TRBV12-5 and TRBJ2-1; the match to TRBD1 covers 7 bases. V was pared by 7 bases and J by 7 bases, with 4 bases of the junction left unmatched. In germline, CDR1 is LGHNT, CDR2 FRNRAP. The CDR3 contains 12 residues. For the CDR3, the DNA is TGTGCTAGTGCCCTGACAGGGAATGAGCAGTTCTTC. It specifies CASALTGNEQFF. Together with reference TRBV12-5 and TRBJ2-1, the CDR3 gives the full variable domain: DARVTQTPRHKVTEMGQEVTMRCQPILGHNTVFWYRQTMMQGLELLAYFRNRAPLDDSGMPKDRFSAEMPDATLATLKIQPSEPRDSAVYFCASALTGNEQFFGPGTRLTVL.

This clonotype was counted between two and nine times. The rearrangement joins TRBV20-1 to TRBJ1-2; D is uncertain. The V gene's germline CDR1 is DFQATT and CDR2 SNEGSKA (reference sequence). The CDR3 is 12 residues long. V lost 3 bases, J lost 6 bases, and 11 bases lay in between. Here the CDR3 reads CSASLAGHGYTF. In DNA form, the CDR3 reads TGCAGTGCTAGTCTGGCCGGGCATGGCTACACCTTC.

The CDR3 DNA reads TGTGCCAGCAGTGATCTTGAGGGTAACACCGGGGAGCTGTTTTTT. It is translated as CASSDLEGNTGELFF. The chain uses TRBV25-1 and TRBJ2-2; D is possibly TRBD2 (5 bases). The germline CDR1 and CDR2 sequences are MGHDK and SYGVNS. The length of the CDR3 is 15 residues. V shed 3 bases and J shed 2 bases, with 10 bases lying between them.

This clonotype was seen only once. The CDR3 coding sequence is TGTGCCAGCAGTGCGGACAGACCCTACGAGCAGTACTTC. This translates into CASSADRPYEQYF. The genes are TRBV6-5 and TRBJ2-4; tentative D call: TRBD1 (6 bases). Judging by the DNA end, TRBJ2-7 fits better; the J call may be wrong. Germline lookup yields CDR1 MNHEY and CDR2 SVGAGI. The CDR3 length is 13 residues.

This clonotype has ten or more counts. The chain carries TRBV6-6 and TRBJ2-3; 9 nucleotides align to TRBD2. The ends lost 6 bases at V and 12 bases at J; junction bases unmatched: 4. The CDR3 runs 11 residues. The germline V gene has CDR1 MNHNY and CDR2 SVGAGI (reference sequence). The CDR3 DNA follows: TGTGCCAGCAGCCATAGCGGGGGTCAGTATTTT. It codes for CASSHSGGQYF.

This chain connects TRBV28 to TRBJ2-7; either TRBD1 or TRBD2 may fit D (5 bases each). Trimming took off 6 bases at V and 7 bases at J, with 16 bases between the two ends. The CDR3 consists of 13 residues. The germline gives CDR1 MDHEN, CDR2 SYDVKM. CDR3 coding DNA: TGTGCCAGCAGGCCCCAATGGGGGTTTGAGCAGTACTTC. Its translation: CASRPQWGFEQYF.

This clonotype was seen a handful of times. V is TRBV6-6 and J is TRBJ2-7, with 8 bases aligning to TRBD1. This CDR3 is 14 amino acids long. The germline V gene has CDR1 MNHNY and CDR2 SVGAGI (reference sequence). Germline trimming cut 2 bases from V and 5 bases from J; bases unmatched to any gene: 5. The CDR3 loop is CASSYAQGAHEQYF. The CDR3 bases are TGTGCCAGCAGTTACGCGCAGGGGGCTCACGAGCAGTACTTC.